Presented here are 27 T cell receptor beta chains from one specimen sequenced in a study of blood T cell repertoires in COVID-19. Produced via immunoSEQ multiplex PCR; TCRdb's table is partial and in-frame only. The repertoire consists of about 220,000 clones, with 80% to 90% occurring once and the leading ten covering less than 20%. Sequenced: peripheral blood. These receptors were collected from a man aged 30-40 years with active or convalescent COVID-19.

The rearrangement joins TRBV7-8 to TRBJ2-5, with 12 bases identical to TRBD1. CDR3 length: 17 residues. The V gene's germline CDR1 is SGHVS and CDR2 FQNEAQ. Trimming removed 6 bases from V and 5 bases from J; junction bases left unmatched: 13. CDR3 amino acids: CASRPNRDRGPRETQYF. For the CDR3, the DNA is TGTGCCAGCAGGCCAAACCGGGACAGGGGGCCGAGGGAGACCCAGTACTTC.

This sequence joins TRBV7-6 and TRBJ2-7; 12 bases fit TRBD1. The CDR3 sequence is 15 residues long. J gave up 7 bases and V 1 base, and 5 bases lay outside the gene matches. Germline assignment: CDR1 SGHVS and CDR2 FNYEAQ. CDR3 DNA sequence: TGTGCCAGCAGCTTAGGGGACAGGGGGCTTGGGGAGCAGTACTTC. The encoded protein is CASSLGDRGLGEQYF.

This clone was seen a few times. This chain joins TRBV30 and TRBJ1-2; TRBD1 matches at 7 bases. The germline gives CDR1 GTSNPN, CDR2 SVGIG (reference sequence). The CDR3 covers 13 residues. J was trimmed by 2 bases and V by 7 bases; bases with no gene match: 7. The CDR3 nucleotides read TGTGCCTCTCCCGGACAGGCGAACTATGGCTACACCTTC. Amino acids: CASPGQANYGYTF.

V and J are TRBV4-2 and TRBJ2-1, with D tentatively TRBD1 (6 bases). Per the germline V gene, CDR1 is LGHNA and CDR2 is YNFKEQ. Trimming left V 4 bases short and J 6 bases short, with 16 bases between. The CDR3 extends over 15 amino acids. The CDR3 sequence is CASSRRPGERNEQFF. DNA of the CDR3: TGTGCCAGCAGCCGTAGGCCAGGGGAACGCAATGAGCAGTTCTTC.

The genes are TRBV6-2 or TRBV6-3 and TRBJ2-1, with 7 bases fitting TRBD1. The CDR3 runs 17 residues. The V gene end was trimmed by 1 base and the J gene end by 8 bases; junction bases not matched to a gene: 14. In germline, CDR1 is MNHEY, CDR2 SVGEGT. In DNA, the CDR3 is TGTGCCAGCAGTTACTTGGGACAGACCTGGGCGAGGGATGAGCAGTTCTTC. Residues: CASSYLGQTWARDEQFF.

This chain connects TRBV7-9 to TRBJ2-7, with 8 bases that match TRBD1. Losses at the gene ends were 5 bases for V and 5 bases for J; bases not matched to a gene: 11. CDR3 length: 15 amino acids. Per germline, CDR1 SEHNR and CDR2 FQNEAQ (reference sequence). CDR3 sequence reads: CASSPHRQGINEQYF. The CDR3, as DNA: TGTGCCAGCAGCCCCCACCGACAGGGGATCAACGAGCAGTACTTC.

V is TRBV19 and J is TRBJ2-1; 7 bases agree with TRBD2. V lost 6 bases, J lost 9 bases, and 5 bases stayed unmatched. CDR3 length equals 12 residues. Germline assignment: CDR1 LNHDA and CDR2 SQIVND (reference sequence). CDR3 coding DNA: TGTGCCAGTAGGCCCTGGGGGGGTGAGCAGTTCTTC. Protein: CASRPWGGEQFF.

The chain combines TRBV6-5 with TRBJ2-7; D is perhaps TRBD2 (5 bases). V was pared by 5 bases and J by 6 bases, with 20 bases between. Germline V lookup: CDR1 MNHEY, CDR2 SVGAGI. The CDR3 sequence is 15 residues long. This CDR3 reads CASSIGGTNHFEQYF. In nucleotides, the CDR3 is TGTGCCAGCAGTATAGGAGGAACCAACCACTTCGAGCAGTACTTC.

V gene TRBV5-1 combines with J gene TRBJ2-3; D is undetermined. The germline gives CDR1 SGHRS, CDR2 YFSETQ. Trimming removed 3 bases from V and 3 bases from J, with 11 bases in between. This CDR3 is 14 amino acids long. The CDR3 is CASSSNAETDTQYF. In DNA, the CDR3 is TGCGCCAGCAGCTCAAACGCCGAGACAGATACGCAGTATTTT.

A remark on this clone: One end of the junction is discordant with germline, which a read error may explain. The CDR3 sequence is CASSRSTGLASF. The CDR3 bases are TGTGCCAGCAGCAGAAGTACAGGGTTGGCCTCCTTC. The chain couples TRBV7-3 to TRBJ1-2; D is possibly TRBD1 (6 bases). CDR1 and CDR2 (germline): SGHTA, FQGTGA. The CDR3 sequence is 12 residues long.

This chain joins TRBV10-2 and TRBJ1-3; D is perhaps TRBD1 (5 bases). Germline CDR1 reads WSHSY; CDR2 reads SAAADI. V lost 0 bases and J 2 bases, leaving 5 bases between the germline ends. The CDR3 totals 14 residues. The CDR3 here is CASSESGAGNTIYF. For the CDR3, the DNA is TGCGCCAGCAGTGAGTCAGGGGCTGGAAACACCATATATTTT.

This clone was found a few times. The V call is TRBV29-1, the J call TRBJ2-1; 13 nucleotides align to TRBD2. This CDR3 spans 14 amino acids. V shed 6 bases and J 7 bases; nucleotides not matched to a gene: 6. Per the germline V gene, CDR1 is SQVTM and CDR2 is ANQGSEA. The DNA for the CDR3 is TGCAGCGTGCGGACTAGCGGGGGTATAAATGAGCAGTTCTTC. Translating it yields CSVRTSGGINEQFF.

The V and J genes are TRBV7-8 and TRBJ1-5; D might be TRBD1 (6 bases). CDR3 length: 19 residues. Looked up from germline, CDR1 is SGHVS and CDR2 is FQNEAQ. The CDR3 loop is CASGRQYGTSKSFNQPQHF. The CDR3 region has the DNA TGTGCTAGCGGTAGGCAGTACGGGACAAGTAAATCCTTCAATCAGCCCCAGCATTTT.

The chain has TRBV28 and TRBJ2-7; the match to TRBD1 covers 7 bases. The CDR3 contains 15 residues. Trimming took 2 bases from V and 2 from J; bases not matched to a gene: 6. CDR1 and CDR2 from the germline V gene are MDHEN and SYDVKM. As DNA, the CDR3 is TGTGCCAGCAGTTTACGAAGGCAGGGGGCCTACGAGCAGTACTTC. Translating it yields CASSLRRQGAYEQYF. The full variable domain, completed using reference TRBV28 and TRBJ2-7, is DVKVTQSSRYLVKRTGEKVFLECVQDMDHENMFWYRQDPGLGLRLIYFSYDVKMKEKGDIPEGYSVSREKKERFSLILESASTNQTSMYLCASSLRRQGAYEQYFGPGTRLTVT.

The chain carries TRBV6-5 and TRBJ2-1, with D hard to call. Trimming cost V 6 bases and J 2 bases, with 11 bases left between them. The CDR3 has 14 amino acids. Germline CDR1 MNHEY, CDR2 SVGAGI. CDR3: CASSTVKTYNEQFF. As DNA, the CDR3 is TGTGCCAGCAGCACTGTCAAGACCTACAATGAGCAGTTCTTC.

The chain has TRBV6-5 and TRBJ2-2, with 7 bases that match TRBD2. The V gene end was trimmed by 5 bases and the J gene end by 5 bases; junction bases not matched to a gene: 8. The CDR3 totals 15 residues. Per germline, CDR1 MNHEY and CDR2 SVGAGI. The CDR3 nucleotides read TGTGCCAGCAGTACCGGACTAGGCGGGACCGGGGAGCTGTTTTTT. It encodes CASSTGLGGTGELFF.

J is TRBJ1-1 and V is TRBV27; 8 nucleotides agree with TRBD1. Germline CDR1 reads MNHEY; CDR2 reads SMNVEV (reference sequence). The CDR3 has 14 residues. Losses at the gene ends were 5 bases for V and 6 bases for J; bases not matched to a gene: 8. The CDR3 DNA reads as TGTGCCAGCAGTCAAGGACAGGGCCGGGCTGAAGCTTTCTTT. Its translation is CASSQGQGRAEAFF.

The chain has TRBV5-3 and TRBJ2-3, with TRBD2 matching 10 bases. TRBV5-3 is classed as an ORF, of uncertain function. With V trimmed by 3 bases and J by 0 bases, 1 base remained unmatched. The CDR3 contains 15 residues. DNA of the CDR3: TGTGCCAGAAGCTCGACTAGCGGGAGCACAGATACGCAGTATTTT. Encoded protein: CARSSTSGSTDTQYF.

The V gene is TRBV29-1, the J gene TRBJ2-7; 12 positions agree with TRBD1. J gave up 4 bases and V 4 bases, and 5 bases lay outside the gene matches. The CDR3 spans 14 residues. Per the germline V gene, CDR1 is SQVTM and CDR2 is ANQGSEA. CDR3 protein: CSVAPGQGAYEQYF. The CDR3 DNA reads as TGCAGCGTTGCCCCGGGACAGGGGGCTTACGAGCAGTACTTC.

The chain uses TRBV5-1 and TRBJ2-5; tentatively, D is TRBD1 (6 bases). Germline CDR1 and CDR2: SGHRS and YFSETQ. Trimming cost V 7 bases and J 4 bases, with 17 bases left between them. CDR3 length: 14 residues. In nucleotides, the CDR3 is TGCGCCAGCGAGTCGGGACACGGAGGAGAGACCCAGTACTTC. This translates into CASESGHGGETQYF. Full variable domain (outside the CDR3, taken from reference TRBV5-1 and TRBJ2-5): KAGVTQTPRYLIKTRGQQVTLSCSPISGHRSVSWYQQTPGQGLQFLFEYFSETQRNKGNFPGRFSGRQFSNSRSEMNVSTLELGDSALYLCASESGHGGETQYFGPGTRLLVL.

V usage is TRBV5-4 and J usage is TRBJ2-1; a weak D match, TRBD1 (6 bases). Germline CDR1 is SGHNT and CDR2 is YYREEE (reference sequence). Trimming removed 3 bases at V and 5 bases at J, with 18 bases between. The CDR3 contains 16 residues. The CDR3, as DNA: TGTGCCAGCAGCTATGGACAGTCCCTTCGGGACAATGAGCAGTTCTTC. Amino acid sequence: CASSYGQSLRDNEQFF.

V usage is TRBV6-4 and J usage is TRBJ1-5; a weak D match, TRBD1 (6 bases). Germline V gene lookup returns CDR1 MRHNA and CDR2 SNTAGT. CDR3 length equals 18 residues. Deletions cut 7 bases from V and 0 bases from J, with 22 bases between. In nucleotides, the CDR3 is TGTGCCAGCACTTGTGGAAACAGGGCCCTTTATAGCAATCAGCCCCAGCATTTT. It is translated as CASTCGNRALYSNQPQHF.

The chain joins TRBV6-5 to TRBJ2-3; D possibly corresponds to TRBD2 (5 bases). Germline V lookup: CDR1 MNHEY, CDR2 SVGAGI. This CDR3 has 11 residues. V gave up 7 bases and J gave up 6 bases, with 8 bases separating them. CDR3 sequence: CASTSGDTQYF. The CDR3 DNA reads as TGTGCCAGCACTTCGGGGGATACGCAGTATTTT.

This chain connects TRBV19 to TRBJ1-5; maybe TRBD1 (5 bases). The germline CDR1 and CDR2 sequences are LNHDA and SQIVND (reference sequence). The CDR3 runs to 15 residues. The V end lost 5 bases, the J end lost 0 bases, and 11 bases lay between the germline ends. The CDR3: CASSLTANSNQPQHF. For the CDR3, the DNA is TGTGCCAGTAGTTTGACAGCTAATAGCAATCAGCCCCAGCATTTT.

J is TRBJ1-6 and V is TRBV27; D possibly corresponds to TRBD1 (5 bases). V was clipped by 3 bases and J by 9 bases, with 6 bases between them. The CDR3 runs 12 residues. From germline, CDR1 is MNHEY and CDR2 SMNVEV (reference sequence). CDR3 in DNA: TGTGCCAGCAGTTTCAGGGCTTCACCCCTCCACTTT. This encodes CASSFRASPLHF.

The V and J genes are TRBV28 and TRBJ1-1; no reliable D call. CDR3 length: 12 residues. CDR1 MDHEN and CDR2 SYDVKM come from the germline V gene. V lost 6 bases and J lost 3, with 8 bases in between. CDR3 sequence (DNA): TGTGCCAGCAGCCCGTCGGACACTGAAGCTTTCTTT. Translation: CASSPSDTEAFF.

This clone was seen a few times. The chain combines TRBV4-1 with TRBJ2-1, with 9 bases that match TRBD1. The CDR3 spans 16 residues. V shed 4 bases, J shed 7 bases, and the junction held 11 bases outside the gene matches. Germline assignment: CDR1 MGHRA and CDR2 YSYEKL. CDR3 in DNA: TGCGCCAGCAGCCTGGACAGGGGCCATACAGGGAATGAGCAGTTCTTC. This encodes CASSLDRGHTGNEQFF.